This section outlines one T cell receptor (beta chain) sequence together with its context. The target of this receptor is not known. Base qualities are not recorded, but no much larger clone differs from it by a single base. The sample's treatment or condition label, decoded: allogeneic hematopoietic cell transplantation with graft depleted of TCRalphabeta T cells and CD19 B cells. TCRalphabeta/CD19-depleted allogeneic hematopoietic cell grafts were given to the transplant recipients, all of whom were children. These data belong to a study of T-cell reconstitution after alpha-beta-depleted transplantation in children (TCRdb year 2016). General notes on the study: The study quantitatively tracked T-cell immune reconstitution after TCRalphabeta/CD19-depleted allogeneic hematopoietic cell transplantation in children using TCR repertoire profiling.

What the work shows at the level of the full study, not this receptor alone: The high TCRbeta diversity at day 60 in some patients was ascribed to recipient T cells and intrathymic progenitors that had survived conditioning. Hyperexpanded clone frequencies declined over subsequent months; after one year, T-cell counts and TCRbeta diversity were mostly attributed to newly produced T cells. The apparently early alphabetaT-cell count recovery about two months after transplant was reportedly dependent on only several hundred rapidly expanded clones derived from non-depleted graft cells.

The library was built by means of PCR. The data were produced on an Illumina HiSeq 2500. Molecular barcoding was employed in the preparation of TCR libraries, with unique molecular identifiers being used to normalize TCRbeta repertoire quantification. TCRdb reanalyzed the raw reads on its own, using fastp at Q25 for trimming and MiXCR for clone calling, and kept in-frame beta chains. Every CDR3 protein is listed once, alongside the most common genes and DNA of its rows. This sample gives about 900,000 distinct CDR3 sequences in total; about 29% of them show up just once. About 28% of the sample goes to the ten largest clones. The germline V gene specifies LGHNA as CDR1 and YSLEER as CDR2. Taken from cysteine to phenylalanine, the CDR3 has 16 residues. Only the CDR3 part of the read is kept: 48 bases, read in frame from the first base. V is reduced by 0 bases and J by 3 bases, leaving a spacing of 14 bases between them.

The V and J segments used are TRBV4-3 and TRBJ1-2, with an unclear D gene assignment. Sequences were derived from PBMCs, mostly from graft donor cells, sampled 360 days after TCRalphabeta/CD19-depleted stem cell transplant. The clonotype originates from a boy less than two years old who had a stem cell transplant for SCID, so the T cells may come from the graft donor. This receptor carries the CDR3 CASSQDRASRDYGYTF. The nucleotide sequence reads as follows: TGCGCCAGCAGCCAAGATAGGGCATCAAGGGACTATGGCTACACCTTC.